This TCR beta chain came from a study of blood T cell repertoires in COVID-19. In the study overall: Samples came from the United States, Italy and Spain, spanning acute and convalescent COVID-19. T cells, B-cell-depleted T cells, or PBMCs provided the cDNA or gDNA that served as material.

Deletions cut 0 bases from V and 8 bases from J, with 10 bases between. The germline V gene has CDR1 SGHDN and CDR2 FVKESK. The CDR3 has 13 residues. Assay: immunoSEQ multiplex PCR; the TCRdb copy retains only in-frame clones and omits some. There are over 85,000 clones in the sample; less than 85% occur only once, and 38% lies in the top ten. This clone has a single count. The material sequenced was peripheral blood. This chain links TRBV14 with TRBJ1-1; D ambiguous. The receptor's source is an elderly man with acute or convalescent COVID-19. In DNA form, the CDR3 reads TGTGCCAGCAGCCAAGAATTACGGAGCGAAGCTTTCTTT. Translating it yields CASSQELRSEAFF.